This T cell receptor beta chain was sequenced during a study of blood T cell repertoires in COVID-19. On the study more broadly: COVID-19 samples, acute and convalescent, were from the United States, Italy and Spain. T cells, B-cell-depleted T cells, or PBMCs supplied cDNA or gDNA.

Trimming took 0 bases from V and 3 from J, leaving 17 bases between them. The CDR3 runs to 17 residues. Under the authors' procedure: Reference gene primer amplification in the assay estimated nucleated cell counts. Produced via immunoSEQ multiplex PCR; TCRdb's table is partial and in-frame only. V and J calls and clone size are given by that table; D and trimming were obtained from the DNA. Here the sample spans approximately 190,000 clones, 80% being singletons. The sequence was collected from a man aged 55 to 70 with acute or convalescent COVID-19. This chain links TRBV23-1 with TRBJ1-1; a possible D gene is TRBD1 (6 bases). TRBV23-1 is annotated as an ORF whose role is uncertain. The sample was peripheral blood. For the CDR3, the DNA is TGCGCCAGCAGTCAATCGAGGGGGGGAAGGGTGGACACTGAAGCTTTCTTT. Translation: CASSQSRGGRVDTEAFF.